This T cell receptor beta chain was sequenced during a study of blood T cell repertoires in COVID-19. Background on the study: PBMCs, B-cell-depleted T cells, or T cells provided the cDNA or gDNA that made up the material.

The length of the CDR3 is 16 residues. Trimming removed 0 bases at V and 4 bases at J, with 12 bases between. Germline V gene data show CDR1 as LGHDT and CDR2 as YNNKEL (reference sequence). Source study methods: Estimated nucleated cell counts came from reference gene primer amplification. Data came from immunoSEQ multiplex PCR; TCRdb stores just in-frame clones and leaves some out. V, J and clone size reflect that table, while D and trimming were determined from the DNA. Altogether approximately 77,000 clones are present, 85% being singletons, with the ten largest covering 9.6%. This receptor was identified in a man in his fifties or sixties with COVID-19, enrolled during active disease. This chain links TRBV3-1 (or the pseudogene TRBV3-2) with TRBJ2-2, with D possibly matching TRBD2 (6 bases). The sequencing sample was made of peripheral blood. CDR3 sequence (DNA): TGTGCCAGCAGCCAAGATGAGGGACTCGGCACCGGGGAGCTGTTTTTT. Residues: CASSQDEGLGTGELFF.